This TCR beta chain was sequenced during a study of cytomegalovirus exposure and HLA in healthy donors. Primers: 60 Vbeta forward and 13 Jbeta reverse. Sequencing used immunoSEQ multiplex PCR; TCRdb keeps in-frame clones, though not all of them. The sample includes some 160,000 clones, 80% to 85% of them seen just once. J gave up 8 bases and V 4 bases, and 13 bases lay outside the gene matches. The germline CDR1 and CDR2 sequences are KGHSH and LQKENI. The CDR3 is 15 amino acids. The study, taken as a whole, reports: Excluded were some V segments that proved indistinguishable, including TRBV6-2 and TRBV6-3.

This clone showed up just once. No antigen is known for it. V gene TRBV18 combines with J gene TRBJ1-1; TRBD1 matches 7 bases. This clonotype was obtained from a woman in her late teens or twenties in good health and CMV-seronegative. Sequencing was carried out using PBMCs. This CDR3 reads CASSHSRGLELEAFF. Written as DNA, the CDR3 is TGTGCCAGCTCACATTCAAGGGGGCTCGAGCTGGAAGCTTTCTTT.